These 28 T cell receptor beta chains came from one sample sequenced in a study of T cell repertoires in cytomegalovirus infection. These receptors' targets are unknown. One entry per CDR3 protein results from TCRdb running MiXCR on the reads. Among approximately 730,000 distinct CDR3 sequences listed, 29% were seen once. The starting material was cultured CD8+ T cells from PBMCs, obtained from culture after CMV antigen stimulation. These receptors were obtained from a human donor in good health (CMV status not recorded). Some clones in this sample may be carry-over from other donors' samples.

V gene TRBV7-9 combines with J gene TRBJ1-3, with D perhaps TRBD1 (5 bases). Germline lookup yields CDR1 SEHNR and CDR2 FQNEAQ (reference sequence). Trimming took off 0 bases at V and 3 bases at J, with 24 bases between the two ends. The CDR3 is made up of 20 amino acids. The CDR3 DNA reads TGTGCCAGCAGCTTAGCTCTAGGGGACCTCACGGAAATGAATGGAAACACCATATATTTT. This gives the protein CASSLALGDLTEMNGNTIYF.

In this sample, this clonotype turned up a few times. The rearrangement uses TRBV6-2 or TRBV6-3 and TRBJ1-2, with TRBD1 matching 7 bases. The V gene's germline CDR1 is MNHEY and CDR2 SVGEGT. V gave up 3 bases and J gave up 4 bases; unmatched junction bases: 11. This CDR3 spans 16 amino acids. The CDR3 protein is CASSYPPGQTFYGYTF. The CDR3 nucleotides are TGTGCCAGCAGTTATCCCCCGGGACAGACCTTCTATGGCTACACCTTC.

The chain combines TRBV27 with TRBJ1-3, with D hard to call. The V end was cut by 8 bases, the J end by 3 bases, with 14 bases between. Germline V gives CDR1 MNHEY, CDR2 SMNVEV (reference sequence). The CDR3 sequence is 14 residues long. The CDR3 nucleotides read TGTGCCAGCCGGGTCAGCGGGAGTGGAAACACCATATATTTT. Its protein is CASRVSGSGNTIYF.

The chain combines TRBV11-2 with TRBJ1-1, with TRBD1 as a possible D gene (6 bases). CDR3 length equals 16 residues. CDR1 and CDR2 (germline): SGHAT, FQNNGV. With 5 bases removed from V and 0 bases from J, the gap between germline ends came to 16 bases. The CDR3 DNA follows: TGTGCCAGCAGCCTTTCGGGGGGGGCCATGAACACTGAAGCTTTCTTT. Its protein is CASSLSGGAMNTEAFF.

This chain uses TRBV6-6 with TRBJ1-2, with 7 positions matching TRBD1. Germline CDR1 MNHNY, CDR2 SVGAGI (reference sequence). V gave up 6 bases and J gave up 4 bases; unmatched junction bases: 11. There are 15 residues in the CDR3. CDR3 region: CASSASQQGPYGYTF. The CDR3 nucleotides read TGTGCCAGCAGCGCAAGCCAACAGGGGCCCTATGGCTACACCTTC.

This clonotype has ten or more counts. The chain couples TRBV27 to TRBJ2-1, with a tentative D call TRBD1 (5 bases). CDR3 length: 13 residues. The germline V and J ends were trimmed by 6 bases and 5 bases, with 11 bases remaining between them. From germline, CDR1 is MNHEY and CDR2 SMNVEV (reference sequence). The CDR3 spells CASSLGVNNEQFF. The CDR3 coding sequence is TGTGCCAGCAGCTTAGGGGTCAACAATGAGCAGTTCTTC.

This chain connects TRBV20-1 to TRBJ2-2; D might be TRBD1 or TRBD2, each matching 5 bases. The CDR3 is 16 amino acids. CDR1 is DFQATT, CDR2 SNEGSKA, per germline (reference sequence). Trimming shortened V by 3 bases and J by 2 bases, and 16 bases separated the two germline ends. Written as DNA, the CDR3 is TGCAGTGCTAGGGGTCTCGACAGACTAAACACCGGGGAGCTGTTTTTT. This encodes CSARGLDRLNTGELFF.

This clonotype was detected only once. One junction end does not reproduce the germline sequence, and a read error may be involved. The chain uses TRBV6-2 or TRBV6-3 and TRBJ2-1; D may be TRBD2 (6 bases). In germline, CDR1 is MNHEY, CDR2 SVGEGT. This CDR3 spans 12 amino acids. CDR3 sequence reads: CACSYGGNEQFF. As DNA, the CDR3 is TGTGCCTGCAGTTACGGAGGGAATGAGCAGTTCTTC.

The chain employs TRBV6-6 and TRBJ1-5; D not resolved. The CDR3 has 15 amino acids. Germline V lookup: CDR1 MNHNY, CDR2 SVGAGI (reference sequence). V was clipped by 4 bases and J by 5 bases, with 15 bases between them. The CDR3 here is CASSSGPTSDQPQHF. CDR3 in DNA: TGTGCCAGCAGTTCTGGACCAACCAGCGATCAGCCCCAGCATTTT.

The V gene is TRBV19, the J gene TRBJ1-2; 10 bases are a match to TRBD1. The CDR3 length is 13 residues. Germline values: CDR1 LNHDA, CDR2 SQIVND (reference sequence). With V trimmed by 5 bases and J by 7 bases, 4 bases remained unmatched. CDR3 sequence: CASSLGQGIGYTF. CDR3 DNA sequence: TGTGCCAGTAGTCTGGGACAGGGGATTGGCTACACCTTC.

The J gene is TRBJ2-1, the V gene TRBV7-9, with 7 positions matching TRBD2. CDR1 is SEHNR, CDR2 FQNEAQ, per germline (reference sequence). J gave up 4 bases and V 3 bases, and 6 bases lay outside the gene matches. The CDR3 runs to 15 residues. DNA of the CDR3: TGTGCCAGCAGCTTCCGCGGGGGACCTTACAATGAGCAGTTCTTC. As protein: CASSFRGGPYNEQFF.

Many counts were recorded for this clonotype. The chain joins TRBV7-6 to TRBJ2-1, with D uncertain. Trimming took 7 bases from V and 0 from J, leaving 13 bases between them. The CDR3 runs 15 residues. Germline V gives CDR1 SGHVS, CDR2 FNYEAQ. The CDR3: CASTSMPSSYNEQFF. Written as DNA, the CDR3 is TGTGCCAGCACATCTATGCCCTCCTCCTACAATGAGCAGTTCTTC.

V usage is TRBV7-2 and J usage is TRBJ1-1; D remains unclear. The length of the CDR3 is 13 residues. Trimming pared 5 bases from V and 3 bases from J, leaving 10 bases between. Germline V gene lookup returns CDR1 SGHTA and CDR2 FQGNSA. The DNA of the CDR3 is TGTGCCAGCAGCCTTATGGGTCACACTGAAGCTTTCTTT. Translation gives CASSLMGHTEAFF.

This clonotype was counted only a few times. The J gene is TRBJ2-1, the V gene TRBV6-6; D uncertain. V lost 1 base, J lost 0 bases, and 13 bases lay in between. Germline CDR1 MNHNY, CDR2 SVGAGI (reference sequence). The CDR3 sequence is 17 residues long. The CDR3 region is CASSYLLAGSSYNEQFF. The DNA for the CDR3 is TGTGCCAGCAGTTACTTATTGGCCGGCAGCTCCTACAATGAGCAGTTCTTC.

This rearrangement joins TRBV14 to TRBJ2-5; no clear D gene. V dropped 0 bases and J dropped 2 bases, with 4 bases sitting between them. CDR3 length equals 13 residues. Germline CDR1 is SGHDN and CDR2 is FVKESK. CDR3 sequence (DNA): TGTGCCAGCAGCCAAGAAGGTCAAGAGACCCAGTACTTC. Encoded protein: CASSQEGQETQYF.

The count of this clonotype is one. The chain carries TRBV6-1 and TRBJ1-5; unclear D gene. This CDR3 has 14 residues. V was cut by 5 bases and J by 5 bases, with 13 bases left in between. CDR1 is MNHNS and CDR2 is SASEGT in the germline V gene. CDR3 nucleotide sequence: TGTGCCAGCAGTCAGCTCAGGACGGATCAGCCCCAGCATTTT. Its protein product is CASSQLRTDQPQHF.

At least ten counts were recorded for this clonotype. The chain combines TRBV7-8 with TRBJ1-1, with D unclear. Germline V gene lookup returns CDR1 SGHVS and CDR2 FQNEAQ. The CDR3 is made up of 16 amino acids. Trimming took off 4 bases at V and 4 bases at J, with 19 bases between the two ends. The CDR3 loop is CASSSFPHDGITEAFF. DNA of the CDR3: TGTGCCAGCAGCTCCTTCCCACACGACGGGATCACTGAAGCTTTCTTT.

This sequence joins TRBV19 and TRBJ1-1; D remains ambiguous. Deletions cut 6 bases from V and 0 bases from J, with 14 bases between. CDR1 LNHDA and CDR2 SQIVND come from the germline V gene (reference sequence). The CDR3 spans 15 residues. In DNA, the CDR3 is TGTGCCAGTAGCGAGGGCGAGCCCTTGAACACTGAAGCTTTCTTT. It specifies CASSEGEPLNTEAFF. Full variable domain (remainder filled in from reference TRBV19 and TRBJ1-1): DGGITQSPKYLFRKEGQNVTLSCEQNLNHDAMYWYRQDPGQGLRLIYYSQIVNDFQKGDIAEGYSVSREKKESFPLTVTSAQKNPTAFYLCASSEGEPLNTEAFFGQGTRLTVV.

This clonotype was seen repeatedly, ten times or more. This chain joins TRBV7-6 and TRBJ2-3; 11 positions agree with TRBD2. Germline CDR1 reads SGHVS; CDR2 reads FNYEAQ. This CDR3 contains 15 residues. The V and J ends lost 6 bases and 0 bases, in that order; junction bases with no gene match: 2. The CDR3 DNA is TGTGCCAGCAGTGTAGCGGGGGGGAGCACAGATACGCAGTATTTT. It is translated as CASSVAGGSTDTQYF.

The rearrangement links TRBV10-2 to TRBJ1-1; D is unresolved. Trimming pared 2 bases from V and 3 bases from J, leaving 7 bases between. This CDR3 has 13 residues. Germline CDR1 and CDR2: WSHSY and SAAADI. The DNA of the CDR3 is TGCGCCAGCAGTGAGGGGGTTGACACTGAAGCTTTCTTT. It yields the protein CASSEGVDTEAFF.

The rearrangement uses TRBV7-8 and TRBJ2-2, with D uncertain. CDR1 SGHVS and CDR2 FQNEAQ come from the germline V gene. Trimming took off 11 bases at V and 2 bases at J, with 9 bases between the two ends. The CDR3 covers 12 residues. The CDR3 sequence is CAGDTNTGELFF. The CDR3 coding sequence is TGTGCCGGCGACACCAACACCGGGGAGCTGTTTTTT.

V usage is TRBV5-4 and J usage is TRBJ2-7; 8 bases match TRBD2. V dropped 5 bases and J dropped 2; count of bases not matched to a gene: 9. The V gene's germline CDR1 is SGHNT and CDR2 YYREEE (reference sequence). The CDR3 is 15 residues long. The chain's CDR3 is CASSIGAGATYEQYF. CDR3 nucleotide sequence: TGTGCCAGCAGTATAGGAGCGGGGGCCACCTACGAGCAGTACTTC.

This clonotype was detected only a few times. The genes are TRBV10-1 and TRBJ2-1; 7 bases are a match to TRBD1. CDR1 WNHNN and CDR2 SYGVQD come from the germline V gene (reference sequence). J gave up 1 base and V 5 bases, and 5 bases lay outside the gene matches. The CDR3 has 15 amino acids. CDR3 loop: CASSKQGSSYNEQFF. CDR3 DNA: TGCGCCAGCAGTAAACAGGGGTCTTCCTACAATGAGCAGTTCTTC.

This clonotype showed up just a few times. The chain carries TRBV7-2 and TRBJ1-2; D is perhaps TRBD1 (6 bases). Trimming cost V 0 bases and J 2 bases, with 13 bases left between them. The germline gives CDR1 SGHTA, CDR2 FQGNSA. This CDR3 contains 16 residues. Here the CDR3 reads CASSLAGRQANYGYTF. CDR3 sequence (DNA): TGTGCCAGCAGCTTAGCGGGAAGACAGGCCAACTATGGCTACACCTTC. Variable domain in full (rest from reference TRBV7-2 and TRBJ1-2): GAGVSQSPSNKVTEKGKDVELRCDPISGHTALYWYRQSLGQGLEFLIYFQGNSAPDKSGLPSDRFSAERTGGSVSTLTIQRTQQEDSAVYLCASSLAGRQANYGYTFGSGTRLTVV.

This clonotype has more than one count but fewer than ten. The chain joins TRBV10-3 to TRBJ2-3; TRBD2 matches 13 bases. The length of the CDR3 is 17 residues. Germline V lookup: CDR1 ENHRY, CDR2 SYGVKD. Trimming cost V 4 bases and J 1 base; bases outside gene matches: 5. The CDR3: CAISGPGTSGGTDTQYF. The DNA of the CDR3 is TGTGCCATCAGTGGACCTGGGACTAGCGGGGGCACAGATACGCAGTATTTT.

V usage is TRBV7-6 and J usage is TRBJ1-2, with D tentatively TRBD1 (5 bases). Germline CDR1 SGHVS, CDR2 FNYEAQ. CDR3 size: 16 residues. V was shortened by 5 bases and J by 3 bases, with 19 bases between the two germline ends. CDR3 DNA sequence: TGTGCCAGCAGCCTTAGTTGGGAGGGGACCTACTATGGCTACACCTTC. Residues: CASSLSWEGTYYGYTF.

The chain links TRBV11-2 to TRBJ1-5, with 9 bases fitting TRBD1. V was pared by 2 bases and J by 5 bases, with 4 bases of the junction left unmatched. The CDR3 is 15 residues long. Germline CDR1 reads SGHAT; CDR2 reads FQNNGV. CDR3 residues: CASSLLTGGYQPQHF. The DNA of the CDR3 is TGTGCCAGCAGCTTACTTACAGGGGGCTATCAGCCCCAGCATTTT.

This clonotype was detected ten times or more. V usage is TRBV4-1 and J usage is TRBJ2-1; D unresolved. The germline gives CDR1 MGHRA, CDR2 YSYEKL. Trimming shortened V by 1 base and J by 8 bases, and 9 bases separated the two germline ends. The CDR3 contains 13 residues. The chain's CDR3 is CASSQVSSYEQFF. DNA for the CDR3: TGCGCCAGCAGCCAAGTCAGTAGCTATGAGCAGTTCTTC.